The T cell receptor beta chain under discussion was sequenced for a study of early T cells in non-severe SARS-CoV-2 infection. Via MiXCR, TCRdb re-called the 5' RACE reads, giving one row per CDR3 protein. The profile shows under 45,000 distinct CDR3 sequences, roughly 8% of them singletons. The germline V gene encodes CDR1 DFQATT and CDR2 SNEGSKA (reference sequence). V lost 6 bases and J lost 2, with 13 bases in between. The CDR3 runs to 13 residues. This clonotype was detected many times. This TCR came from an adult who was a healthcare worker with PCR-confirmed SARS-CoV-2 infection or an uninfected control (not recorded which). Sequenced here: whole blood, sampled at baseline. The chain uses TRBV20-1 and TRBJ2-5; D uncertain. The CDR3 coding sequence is TGCAGTGCGCCCCGACCCGCACAAGAGACCCAGTACTTC. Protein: CSAPRPAQETQYF.